A selection of T cell receptor beta chains follows, all from one sample in a study of shared clonotypes between healthy human individuals. Data came from immunoSEQ multiplex PCR; TCRdb stores just in-frame clones and leaves some out. The sample has millions of clones; around nine tenths are singletons. What was sequenced was naive CD4+ T cells sorted from blood. All receptors come from a young man in good health. Each CDR3 is given with its conserved first and last residue. D genes are given only for firm matches.

cdr3_aa v_call d_call
CASSREGSQPQHF TRBV6-5 -
CASSPTGTGGTEQFF TRBV11-2 TRBD1
CAISEPRENQPQHF TRBV10-3 -
CASSPRQGATGELFF TRBV9 TRBD1
CASSLSGTGKIGDYGYTF TRBV28 TRBD1
CASNRQANEKLFF TRBV19 -
CASMEGRRTDTQYF TRBV6-1 -
CASSLATGVSQPQHF TRBV7-9 TRBD1
CASRGAGYSNQPQHF TRBV6-6 -
CASNRGTNSPLHF TRBV7-9 -
CASSLAAPSTDTQYF TRBV7-3 TRBD2
CASNSATINSAEAFF TRBV2 -
CARSSGPGANVLTF TRBV5-3 -
CASSKDSLSNNYGYTF TRBV2 -
CASTLSHEQYF TRBV6-1 -
CASSLVWGSNTEAFF TRBV5-1 -
CASSLGASGIYEQYF TRBV28 TRBD2
CATKDRGRETQYF TRBV19 TRBD1
CASSLDRGYEQYF TRBV7-2 -
CASSLSSGSSYEQYF TRBV11-2 TRBD2
CASNSWTGGTDIQYF TRBV6-5 TRBD1
CASSSSLYEQYF TRBV28 -
CASSPRQGSTGELFF TRBV18 -
CASSPRRGGEQFF TRBV11-2 TRBD2
CASSLAGYRELYGYTF TRBV5-6 -
CASSPGGAAGYTF TRBV6-5 TRBD1
CASSGQIFNYGYTF TRBV19 -
CASSLGRNNQPQHF TRBV5-6 -
CASSVSVGDTYNEQFF TRBV11-3 -
CASSQEAKTGGIGNTIYF TRBV4-3 -
CASGSTGSGNTIYF TRBV12-5 -
CASSLGPTTTYEQYF TRBV5-1 -
CASSLKVAGELFF TRBV7-3 -
CASSEPRGHYEQYF TRBV7-2 -
CASSDFSAGGSNEQFF TRBV6-4 TRBD2
CASSHSHEQYF TRBV4-1 -
CASSVSGGEQYF TRBV7-8 -
CASSQDGGTGGNQPQHF TRBV4-1 TRBD1
CASSERASGGSTKKSDTQYF TRBV2 TRBD2
CASREQGRDGYTF TRBV6-5 -
CAWSSGSNYEQYF TRBV30 -
CATRQGGSGELFF TRBV10-3 TRBD1
CASSYRDRDNQPQHF TRBV6-5 TRBD1
CASSLDSETQYF TRBV5-4 -